This TCR beta chain was captured by sequencing in a study of T cell repertoires in cytomegalovirus infection. This clonotype was recorded at least ten times. Using its own MiXCR run on the reads, TCRdb lists one record per CDR3 protein. The sample includes 150,000 to 200,000 distinct CDR3 sequences, about a tenth of them seen just once. Germline CDR1 MDHEN, CDR2 SYDVKM. There are 13 residues in the CDR3. V was clipped by 11 bases and J by 7 bases, with 17 bases between them. The TCR sequence derives from a human donor in good health (CMV status not recorded). Some clones in this sample may be carry-over from other donors' samples. The chain links TRBV28 to TRBJ2-2; a possible D gene is TRBD2 (5 bases). Source material: PBMCs. The CDR3: CASRRGPVGELFF. In DNA form, the CDR3 reads TGTGCCTCGCGGCGAGGGCCGGTCGGGGAGCTGTTTTTT. Full variable domain (remainder filled in from reference TRBV28 and TRBJ2-2): DVKVTQSSRYLVKRTGEKVFLECVQDMDHENMFWYRQDPGLGLRLIYFSYDVKMKEKGDIPEGYSVSREKKERFSLILESASTNQTSMYLCASRRGPVGELFFGEGSRLTVL.